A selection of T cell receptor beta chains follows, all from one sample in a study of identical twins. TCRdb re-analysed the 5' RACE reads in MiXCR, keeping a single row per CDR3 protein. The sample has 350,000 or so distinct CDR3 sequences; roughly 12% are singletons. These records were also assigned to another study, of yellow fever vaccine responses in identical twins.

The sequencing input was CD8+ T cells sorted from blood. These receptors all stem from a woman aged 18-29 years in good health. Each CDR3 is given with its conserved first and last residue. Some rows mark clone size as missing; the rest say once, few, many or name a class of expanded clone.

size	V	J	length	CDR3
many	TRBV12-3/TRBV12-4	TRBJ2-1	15	CASSNSERGYNEQFF
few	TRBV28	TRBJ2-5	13	CASSSLDMETQYF
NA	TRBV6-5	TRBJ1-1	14	CASSYSGKNTEAFF
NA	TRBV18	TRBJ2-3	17	CASSPPGTSGSTDTQYF
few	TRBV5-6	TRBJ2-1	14	CATSGTSGENEQFF
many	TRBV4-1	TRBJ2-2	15	CASSQPGQYTGELFF
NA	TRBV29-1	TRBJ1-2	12	CSGGDKNYGYTF
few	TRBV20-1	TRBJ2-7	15	CSATLAGGPDYEQYF
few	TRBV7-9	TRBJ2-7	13	CASSRGDSYEQYF
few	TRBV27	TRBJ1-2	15	CASRGDRGLYYGYTF
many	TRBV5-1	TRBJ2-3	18	CASSLESSGGWPTDTQYF
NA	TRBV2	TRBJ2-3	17	CASSARRVSGGQDTQYF
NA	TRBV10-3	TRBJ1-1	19	CAVVKIAGQGILVGTEAFF
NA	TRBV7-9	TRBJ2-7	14	CASGQAGSSYEQYF
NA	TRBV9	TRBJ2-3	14	CASSVVVGTDTQYF
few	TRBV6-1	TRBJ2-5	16	CASSGRDLEVQETQYF
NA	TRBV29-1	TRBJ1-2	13	CSVGGGENYGYTF
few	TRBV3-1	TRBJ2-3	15	CASSHTETSTDTQYF
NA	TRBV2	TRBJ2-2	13	CASLAANTGELFF
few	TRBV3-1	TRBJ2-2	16	CASSQDGEVNTGELFF
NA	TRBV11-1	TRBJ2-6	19	CASSLGFAGPSSGANVLTF
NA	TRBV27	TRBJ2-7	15	CASSSSGGGTYEQYF
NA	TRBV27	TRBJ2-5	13	CATKRGPKETQYF